These 20 T cell receptor beta chains share one sample of origin, sequenced in a study of OX40 agonist ivuxolimab in advanced cancers. TCRdb's table, derived via immunoSEQ multiplex PCR, lists solely in-frame clones and lacks some. The sample lists over 150,000 clones; approximately 94% were seen once. The sequenced sample was CD4+ or CD8+ T cells sorted from blood, obtained in a trial of the OX40 agonist ivuxolimab. Receptors originate from an adult with an advanced solid tumor such as melanoma, head and neck, liver or kidney cancer.

This chain links TRBV6-5 with TRBJ2-5, with a weak D call TRBD2 (5 bases). The V end lost 0 bases, the J end lost 5 bases, and 7 bases lay between the germline ends. The CDR3 extends over 13 amino acids. Germline V gives CDR1 MNHEY, CDR2 SVGAGI. The CDR3 DNA sequence: TGTGCCAGCAGTTACTCCCCGGGGGAGACCCAGTACTTC. Translation: CASSYSPGETQYF.

For this clone: In the same sample, other DNA sequences code for this CDR3. This chain links TRBV5-1 with TRBJ2-5; D is uncertain. V was trimmed by 1 base and J by 0 bases, leaving 1 base between them. Looked up from germline, CDR1 is SGHRS and CDR2 is YFSETQ. The CDR3 is 12 amino acids. CDR3 region: CASSLYQETQYF. CDR3 nucleotide sequence: TGCGCCAGCAGCTTGTACCAAGAGACCCAGTACTTC. Full variable domain (missing parts from reference TRBV5-1 and TRBJ2-5): KAGVTQTPRYLIKTRGQQVTLSCSPISGHRSVSWYQQTPGQGLQFLFEYFSETQRNKGNFPGRFSGRQFSNSRSEMNVSTLELGDSALYLCASSLYQETQYFGPGTRLLVL.

The chain combines TRBV19 with TRBJ2-2; 10 bases map to TRBD1. Germline values: CDR1 LNHDA, CDR2 SQIVND (reference sequence). This CDR3 is 15 amino acids long. Trimming at V came to 3 bases and at J to 5 bases, leaving 3 bases not matched to a gene. The CDR3 loop reads CASSMGQGLTGELFF. The CDR3 bases are TGTGCCAGTAGTATGGGACAGGGGCTAACCGGGGAGCTGTTTTTT.

This chain links TRBV7-9 with TRBJ2-2; D might be TRBD1 or TRBD2, each matching 6 bases. The CDR3 length is 14 residues. Trimming pared 3 bases from V and 3 bases from J, leaving 8 bases between. Per the germline V gene, CDR1 is SEHNR and CDR2 is FQNEAQ (reference sequence). The CDR3 here is CASSFGGHTGELFF. The CDR3 bases are TGTGCCAGCAGCTTTGGGGGGCACACCGGGGAGCTGTTTTTT. The full variable domain, rest sourced from reference TRBV7-9 and TRBJ2-2, is DTGVSQNPRHKITKRGQNVTFRCDPISEHNRLYWYRQTLGQGPEFLTYFQNEAQLEKSRLLSDRFSAERPKGSFSTLEIQRTEQGDSAMYLCASSFGGHTGELFFGEGSRLTVL.

The genes are TRBV5-6 and TRBJ1-1; D is undetermined. Germline V CDR1 and CDR2: SGHDT, YYEEEE. CDR3 length: 11 amino acids. With 5 bases removed from V and 5 bases from J, the gap between germline ends came to 7 bases. The CDR3 DNA is TGTGCCAGCAGTCGCTCTACTGAAGCTTTCTTT. Translation gives CASSRSTEAFF. Looking up the rest from reference TRBV5-6 and TRBJ1-1 gives the full variable domain: DAGVTQSPTHLIKTRGQQVTLRCSPKSGHDTVSWYQQALGQGPQFIFQYYEEEERQRGNFPDRFSGHQFPNYSSELNVNALLLGDSALYLCASSRSTEAFFGQGTRLTVV.

This clone came up once. V gene TRBV11-2 combines with J gene TRBJ1-2; possibly TRBD1 for D (6 bases). CDR3 length: 18 residues. The germline gives CDR1 SGHAT, CDR2 FQNNGV. Trimming took 1 base from V and 6 from J, leaving 24 bases between them. The CDR3 DNA is TGTGCCAGCAGCTTAGTAGGCCAGGGGCCCCGAGGGGTGAATGGCTACACCTTC. Translation gives CASSLVGQGPRGVNGYTF. The full variable domain, completed using reference TRBV11-2 and TRBJ1-2, is EAGVAQSPRYKIIEKRQSVAFWCNPISGHATLYWYQQILGQGPKLLIQFQNNGVVDDSQLPKDRFSAERLKGVDSTLKIQPAKLEDSAVYLCASSLVGQGPRGVNGYTFGSGTRLTVV.

V is TRBV27 and J is TRBJ1-4, with D unclear. Germline V gene lookup returns CDR1 MNHEY and CDR2 SMNVEV (reference sequence). V shed 3 bases and J shed 5 bases, with 13 bases lying between them. The CDR3 runs 15 residues. The CDR3 DNA reads TGTGCCAGCAGTTTGAACCGGGCGGTGAATGAAAAACTGTTTTTT. It yields the protein CASSLNRAVNEKLFF.

The CDR3 loop reads CASSYSYVGGGTEAFF. CDR3 DNA sequence: TGTGCCAGCAGTTACTCGTATGTTGGCGGGGGCACTGAAGCTTTCTTT. This chain links TRBV6-5 with TRBJ1-1; a weak D match, TRBD1 (5 bases). Germline lookup yields CDR1 MNHEY and CDR2 SVGAGI. V lost 0 bases and J lost 4, with 15 bases in between. This CDR3 has 16 residues.

This chain links TRBV2 with TRBJ2-4, with 8 bases aligning to TRBD1. The length of the CDR3 is 17 residues. The trim removed 6 bases at V and 7 bases at J, leaving 17 bases unmatched. Germline V gene data show CDR1 as SNHLY and CDR2 as FYNNEI. CDR3 region: CASSSPATGALGNIQYF. The CDR3 DNA follows: TGTGCCAGCAGCTCGCCGGCGACAGGGGCTCTTGGGAACATTCAGTACTTC.

This clone was seen once. The chain combines TRBV12-5 with TRBJ2-1, with 9 bases identical to TRBD1. V shed 1 base and J 7 bases; nucleotides not matched to a gene: 8. The CDR3 is 16 amino acids. CDR1 and CDR2 (germline): LGHNT, FRNRAP. The CDR3 nucleotides read TGTGCTAGTGGTTTGGGTACAGGGGGCGGTTGGAATGAGCAGTTCTTC. Translation gives CASGLGTGGGWNEQFF.

This chain uses TRBV2 with TRBJ2-5; D is possibly TRBD2 (5 bases). Deletions cut 4 bases from V and 6 bases from J, with 15 bases between. Germline V gene data show CDR1 as SNHLY and CDR2 as FYNNEI. CDR3 length equals 14 residues. CDR3 nucleotide sequence: TGTGCCAGCAGTGTTACGAGGGCCACACAGACCCAGTACTTC. This translates into CASSVTRATQTQYF.

This clone was seen once. V usage is TRBV10-1 and J usage is TRBJ1-1; tentatively, D is TRBD1 (5 bases). The CDR3 is made up of 14 amino acids. With 5 bases removed from V and 0 bases from J, the gap between germline ends came to 10 bases. CDR1 WNHNN and CDR2 SYGVQD come from the germline V gene (reference sequence). The CDR3 DNA reads as TGCGCCAGCAGTCGGGGGTCACTGAACACTGAAGCTTTCTTT. Its translation: CASSRGSLNTEAFF.

This sequence joins TRBV6-5 and TRBJ1-1; maybe TRBD1 (6 bases). The CDR3 runs 13 residues. With 5 bases removed from V and 1 base from J, the gap between germline ends came to 8 bases. The V gene's germline CDR1 is MNHEY and CDR2 SVGAGI. CDR3 in amino acids: CASSETGNTEAFF. DNA of the CDR3: TGTGCCAGCAGTGAGACAGGGAACACTGAAGCTTTCTTT.

This clone was seen a single time. The chain carries TRBV5-1 and TRBJ2-3; possible D gene TRBD2, 7 bases. The V gene's germline CDR1 is SGHRS and CDR2 YFSETQ. Between the trimmed V and J ends, which lost 7 bases and 4 bases, there was a span of 19 bases. The CDR3 extends over 15 amino acids. CDR3 in amino acids: CASGGGAHGADTQYF. CDR3 in DNA: TGCGCCAGCGGAGGGGGGGCCCACGGGGCAGATACGCAGTATTTT.

This clone was seen a handful of times. V gene TRBV4-3 combines with J gene TRBJ1-1, with D perhaps TRBD1 (5 bases). Deletions cut 1 base from V and 5 bases from J, with 14 bases between. The CDR3 has 15 residues. CDR1 is LGHNA, CDR2 YSLEER, per germline. The CDR3 protein is CASSQARVWGTEAFF. The CDR3 bases are TGCGCCAGCAGCCAAGCACGGGTATGGGGGACTGAAGCTTTCTTT.

This clone was recorded once. An end of the junction differs from the germline gene, which may be a read error. The chain joins TRBV6-5 to TRBJ1-2, with 7 bases identical to TRBD1. CDR1 MNHEY and CDR2 SVGAGI come from the germline V gene. CDR3 length: 12 amino acids. In DNA, the CDR3 is TGTGCCATCAGTGCAGGGGGCTATGGCTACACCTTC. It is translated as CAISAGGYGYTF.

The CDR3 sequence: CASSPNPLGGISTDTEAFF. DNA of the CDR3: TGTGCCAGCTCGCCCAACCCCTTGGGAGGGATTTCGACGGACACTGAAGCTTTCTTT. The V and J genes are TRBV18 and TRBJ1-1; D gene ambiguous. With 6 bases removed from V and 3 bases from J, the gap between germline ends came to 29 bases. Germline CDR1 reads KGHSH; CDR2 reads LQKENI. The CDR3 contains 19 residues.

Here the CDR3 DNA reads TGTGCCAGCAGCTCTCGACAGGGTGTGGGCTATGGCTACACCTTC. Its translation: CASSSRQGVGYGYTF. The chain joins TRBV7-2 to TRBJ1-2, with 7 bases lining up with TRBD1. Looked up from germline, CDR1 is SGHTA and CDR2 is FQGNSA. The junction had 9 bases not matched to a gene; V was cut back by 4 bases and J by 4 bases. The CDR3 loop spans 15 amino acids.

The CDR3 DNA reads as TGTGCCAGCAGCGTATCGCCCTCCTCTCCAGAGCAGTACTTC. Amino acid sequence: CASSVSPSSPEQYF. The J gene is TRBJ2-7, the V gene TRBV9; D unclear. CDR3 length: 14 amino acids. V gave up 1 base and J gave up 7 bases, with 15 bases separating them. Germline V CDR1 and CDR2: SGDLS, YYNGEE.

V and J are TRBV10-2 and TRBJ1-2; TRBD1 matches at 12 bases. V gave up 6 bases and J gave up 7 bases; unmatched junction bases: 6. This CDR3 region has 14 residues. Looked up from germline, CDR1 is WSHSY and CDR2 is SAAADI. The CDR3 reads CASSVRDRGLGYTF. The DNA of the CDR3 is TGCGCCAGCAGCGTCCGGGACAGGGGGCTTGGCTACACCTTC.